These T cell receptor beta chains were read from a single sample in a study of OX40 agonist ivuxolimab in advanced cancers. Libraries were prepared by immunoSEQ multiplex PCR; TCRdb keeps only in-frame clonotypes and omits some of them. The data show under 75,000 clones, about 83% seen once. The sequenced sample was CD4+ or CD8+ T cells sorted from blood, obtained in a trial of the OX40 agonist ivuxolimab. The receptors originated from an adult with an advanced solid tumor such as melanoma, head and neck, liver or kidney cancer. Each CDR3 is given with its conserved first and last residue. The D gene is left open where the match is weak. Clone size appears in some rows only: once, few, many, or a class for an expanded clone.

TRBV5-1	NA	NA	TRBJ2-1	TGCGCCAGCAGCCTCCGGGATAGGCCAAACGAGCAGTTCTTC	CASSLRDRPNEQFF
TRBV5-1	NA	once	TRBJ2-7	TGCGCCAGCAGCTTCGGGCAGCCCCCCGTCACCTACGAGCAGTACTTC	CASSFGQPPVTYEQYF
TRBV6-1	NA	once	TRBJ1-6	TGTGCCAGCAGTGGGGTGGTACCCGGCGGTTCACCCCTCCACTTT	CASSGVVPGGSPLHF
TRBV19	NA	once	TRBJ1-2	TGTGCCAGTAGTTCGGGACGGTTAGGAGCAGGCTACACCTTC	CASSSGRLGAGYTF
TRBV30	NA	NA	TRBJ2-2	TGTGCCTGGAGTGCTACCGGGGAGCTGTTTTTT	CAWSATGELFF
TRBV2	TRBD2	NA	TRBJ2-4	TGTGCCAGCAGTGAGAGGACTAGCGGGAGGTGGGCCAAAAACATTCAGTACTTC	CASSERTSGRWAKNIQYF
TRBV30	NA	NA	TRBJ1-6	TGTGCCTGGAGTGTAGTCGGGGCAGCATATAATTCACCCCTCCACTTT	CAWSVVGAAYNSPLHF
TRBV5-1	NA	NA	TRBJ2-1	TGCGCCAGCAGCTTGGCCCCGGGGCCTAGCTCCTACAATGAGCAGTTCTTC	CASSLAPGPSSYNEQFF
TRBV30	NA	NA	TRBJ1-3	TGTGCCTGCGATCAGTACTCTGGAAACACCATATATTTT	CACDQYSGNTIYF
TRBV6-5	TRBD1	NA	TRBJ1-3	TGTGCCAGCAGTTTCCGGGACAGGGGATTTGGAAACACCATATATTTT	CASSFRDRGFGNTIYF
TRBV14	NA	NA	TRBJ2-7	TGTGCCAGCAGCCAGGCACAGCCCTACGAGCAGTACTTC	CASSQAQPYEQYF
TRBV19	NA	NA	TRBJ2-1	TGTGCCAGTAGTATAAGTGGACAGTACAATGAGCAGTTCTTC	CASSISGQYNEQFF
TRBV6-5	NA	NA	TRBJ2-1	TGTGCCAGCAGTCCCGGGACCCTTCACAATGAGCAGTTCTTC	CASSPGTLHNEQFF
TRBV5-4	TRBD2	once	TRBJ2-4	TGTGCCAGCAGCCTGAGTGGGGGGGAAAACATTCAGTACTTC	CASSLSGGENIQYF
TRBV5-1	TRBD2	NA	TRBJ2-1	TGCGCCAGCAGCTTGCTGGGGTCTAGCGGGACCATAAGCTCCTACAATGAGCAGTTCTTC	CASSLLGSSGTISSYNEQFF
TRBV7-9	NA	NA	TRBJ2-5	TGTGCCAGCAGCTTAACTGAAGAGACCCAGTACTTC	CASSLTEETQYF
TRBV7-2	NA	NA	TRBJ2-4	TGTGCCAGCAGCTTAGCAGTAGCCAAAAACATTCAGTACTTC	CASSLAVAKNIQYF
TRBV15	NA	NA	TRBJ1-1	TGTGCCACCAGCCCTAAGGGGGGGGTGAACACTGAAGCTTTCTTT	CATSPKGGVNTEAFF
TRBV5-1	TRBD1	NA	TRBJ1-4	TGCGCCAGCAGCGGTTACGGGACAGGGACTGAAAAACTGTTTTTT	CASSGYGTGTEKLFF
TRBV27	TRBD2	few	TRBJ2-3	TGTGCCAGCAGTTCCTGGACTAGCGGGTTGTTTGGCACAGATACGCAGTATTTT	CASSSWTSGLFGTDTQYF
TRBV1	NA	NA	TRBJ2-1	TGCACCAGCAGCCTCCCAATCCGGCTAGCGGGAGGGGGTGAGCAGTTCTTC	CTSSLPIRLAGGGEQFF
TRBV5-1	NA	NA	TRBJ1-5	TGCGCCAGCAGCTTGGACGGAATTAGCAATCAGCCCCAGCATTTT	CASSLDGISNQPQHF
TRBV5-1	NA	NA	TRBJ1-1	TGCGCCAGCAGCTTGGGGACAGTGGGCCTCACTGAAGCTTTCTTT	CASSLGTVGLTEAFF
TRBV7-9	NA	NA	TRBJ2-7	TGTGCCAGCAGCTCCCCCGGATATGGATCCTACGAGCAGTACTTC	CASSSPGYGSYEQYF
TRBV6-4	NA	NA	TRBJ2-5	TGTGCCAGCAGTGTCCGGGACTTTGAGAGAGAGACCCAGTACTTC	CASSVRDFERETQYF
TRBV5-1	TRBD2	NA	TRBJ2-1	TGCGCCAGCAGCACGAGGACTAGCGGGAAATACAATGAGCAGTTCTTC	CASSTRTSGKYNEQFF
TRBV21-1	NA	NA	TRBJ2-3	TGTGCCAGCAGCAAACCGGGCGGGAGGGGAACAGATACGCAGTATTTT	CASSKPGGRGTDTQYF
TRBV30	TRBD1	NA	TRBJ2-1	TGTGCCTGTCCGGGACAGGATAATCGGTACAATGAGCAGTTCTTC	CACPGQDNRYNEQFF
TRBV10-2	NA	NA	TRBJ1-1	TGCGCCAGCAGTGAAGAGGGTACTGCTGAAGCTTTCTTT	CASSEEGTAEAFF
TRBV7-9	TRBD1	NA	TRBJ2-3	TGTGCCAGCAGCTCGCCACGGACAGGGGGGTCTAATACAGATACGCAGTATTTT	CASSSPRTGGSNTDTQYF
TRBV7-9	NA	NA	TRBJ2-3	TGTGCCAGCAGCTTAGCGGCGGGAAGGGGAGATACGCAGTATTTT	CASSLAAGRGDTQYF
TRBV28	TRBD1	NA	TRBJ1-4	TGTGCCAGCAGTTTATCCGGGACAGGGGGCGGAAAACTGTTTTTT	CASSLSGTGGGKLFF
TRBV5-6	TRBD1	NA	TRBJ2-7	TGTGCCAGCAGCCTGACAGGGGTTGGCGAGCAGTACTTC	CASSLTGVGEQYF
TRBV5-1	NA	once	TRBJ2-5	TGCGCCAGCAGCTTTCAAGGGCAAGAGACCCAGTACTTC	CASSFQGQETQYF
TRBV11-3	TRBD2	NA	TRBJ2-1	TGTGCCAGCAGCTTAGAGGTTCGGGGGCTAGCGGGATCTTACAATGAGCAGTTCTTC	CASSLEVRGLAGSYNEQFF
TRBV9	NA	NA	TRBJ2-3	TGTGCCAGCAGCGTAGTAGGGCAGGGTACAGATACGCAGTATTTT	CASSVVGQGTDTQYF
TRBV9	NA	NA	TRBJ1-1	TGTGCCAGCACTCCCTCAGGGGACACTGAAGCTTTCTTT	CASTPSGDTEAFF
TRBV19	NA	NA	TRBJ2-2	TGTGCCAGTAAAGAGACAGGGAACACCGGGGAGCTGTTTTTT	CASKETGNTGELFF